These T cell receptor beta chains were read from a single sample in a study of identical twins. MiXCR, applied by TCRdb to the 5' RACE reads, yields one record per CDR3 protein. The sample has 570,000 or so distinct CDR3 sequences, 9.5% to 10% seen once. The sample was also linked to a second study, of yellow fever vaccine responses in identical twins.

The specimen was PBMCs. The receptor set was obtained from a young woman in good health. Each CDR3 is given with its conserved first and last residue. The size entry is marked missing in some rows and otherwise reads once, few, many or a size class.

clone_size	v_call	cdr3_aa
few	TRBV20-1	CSARVGTTNEKLFF
few	TRBV12-3/TRBV12-4	CASRETGLTDTQYF
many	TRBV27	CASSLSVADYEQYF
few	TRBV3-1	CASKFKSGDTQYF
.	TRBV4-1	CASSHLGDRERNTIYF
many	TRBV12-3/TRBV12-4	CASSLYSTDTQYF
many	TRBV29-1	CSGGNTDTQYF
few	TRBV15	CATSSGPAEQYF
.	TRBV5-6	CASSLIGRGEGQFF
many	TRBV5-1	CASSPSGSGSYEQYF
.	TRBV30	CALAGGNYEQYF
many	TRBV11-3	CASSHRTSGGSVLNEQFF
many	TRBV5-1	CASSSTTSSSYNEQFF
many	TRBV3-1	CASSQFTPSWTGSNSPLHF
.	TRBV29-1	CSVQVGGYELYF
many	TRBV20-1	CSARSGGNQPQHF
few	TRBV9	CASSGGQGETYEQYF
many	TRBV6-2/TRBV6-3	CASSRTGEHTEAFF
.	TRBV9	CASSVASGSVEQYF
few	TRBV12-3/TRBV12-4	CASRTIFSSSNTEAFF
.	TRBV7-2	CASSTGMGSHYEQYF
.	TRBV12-3/TRBV12-4	CASSPLAGIADTQYF
.	TRBV4-2	CASSQDHYSGSAARDTQYF
.	TRBV20-1	CSADTTSGPYEQYF
many	TRBV5-1	CASSDPGQIYGYTF
many	TRBV5-1	CASSLSRVTGELFF
.	TRBV10-3	CATRDTTYEQYF
many	TRBV7-9	CASSPQWNEQFF
many	TRBV3-1	CASSQEGLAERHTDTQYF
many	TRBV7-2	CASSLNQGSNQPQHF
.	TRBV20-1	CSATLGANEQFF
.	TRBV11-2	CASSLILVGAETQYF
many	TRBV6-1	CASSSDRRNEKLFF
many	TRBV7-6	CASSLVENTGELFF
.	TRBV12-3/TRBV12-4	CASSSGTENIQYF
few	TRBV5-6	CASSFRQGNTEAFF
few	TRBV18	CASSPLIGSGGEQYF
many	TRBV12-3/TRBV12-4	CASSFGREAFF
.	TRBV3-1	CASSPQGWGNEQFF
few	TRBV6-1	CASSPGPNSYEQYF